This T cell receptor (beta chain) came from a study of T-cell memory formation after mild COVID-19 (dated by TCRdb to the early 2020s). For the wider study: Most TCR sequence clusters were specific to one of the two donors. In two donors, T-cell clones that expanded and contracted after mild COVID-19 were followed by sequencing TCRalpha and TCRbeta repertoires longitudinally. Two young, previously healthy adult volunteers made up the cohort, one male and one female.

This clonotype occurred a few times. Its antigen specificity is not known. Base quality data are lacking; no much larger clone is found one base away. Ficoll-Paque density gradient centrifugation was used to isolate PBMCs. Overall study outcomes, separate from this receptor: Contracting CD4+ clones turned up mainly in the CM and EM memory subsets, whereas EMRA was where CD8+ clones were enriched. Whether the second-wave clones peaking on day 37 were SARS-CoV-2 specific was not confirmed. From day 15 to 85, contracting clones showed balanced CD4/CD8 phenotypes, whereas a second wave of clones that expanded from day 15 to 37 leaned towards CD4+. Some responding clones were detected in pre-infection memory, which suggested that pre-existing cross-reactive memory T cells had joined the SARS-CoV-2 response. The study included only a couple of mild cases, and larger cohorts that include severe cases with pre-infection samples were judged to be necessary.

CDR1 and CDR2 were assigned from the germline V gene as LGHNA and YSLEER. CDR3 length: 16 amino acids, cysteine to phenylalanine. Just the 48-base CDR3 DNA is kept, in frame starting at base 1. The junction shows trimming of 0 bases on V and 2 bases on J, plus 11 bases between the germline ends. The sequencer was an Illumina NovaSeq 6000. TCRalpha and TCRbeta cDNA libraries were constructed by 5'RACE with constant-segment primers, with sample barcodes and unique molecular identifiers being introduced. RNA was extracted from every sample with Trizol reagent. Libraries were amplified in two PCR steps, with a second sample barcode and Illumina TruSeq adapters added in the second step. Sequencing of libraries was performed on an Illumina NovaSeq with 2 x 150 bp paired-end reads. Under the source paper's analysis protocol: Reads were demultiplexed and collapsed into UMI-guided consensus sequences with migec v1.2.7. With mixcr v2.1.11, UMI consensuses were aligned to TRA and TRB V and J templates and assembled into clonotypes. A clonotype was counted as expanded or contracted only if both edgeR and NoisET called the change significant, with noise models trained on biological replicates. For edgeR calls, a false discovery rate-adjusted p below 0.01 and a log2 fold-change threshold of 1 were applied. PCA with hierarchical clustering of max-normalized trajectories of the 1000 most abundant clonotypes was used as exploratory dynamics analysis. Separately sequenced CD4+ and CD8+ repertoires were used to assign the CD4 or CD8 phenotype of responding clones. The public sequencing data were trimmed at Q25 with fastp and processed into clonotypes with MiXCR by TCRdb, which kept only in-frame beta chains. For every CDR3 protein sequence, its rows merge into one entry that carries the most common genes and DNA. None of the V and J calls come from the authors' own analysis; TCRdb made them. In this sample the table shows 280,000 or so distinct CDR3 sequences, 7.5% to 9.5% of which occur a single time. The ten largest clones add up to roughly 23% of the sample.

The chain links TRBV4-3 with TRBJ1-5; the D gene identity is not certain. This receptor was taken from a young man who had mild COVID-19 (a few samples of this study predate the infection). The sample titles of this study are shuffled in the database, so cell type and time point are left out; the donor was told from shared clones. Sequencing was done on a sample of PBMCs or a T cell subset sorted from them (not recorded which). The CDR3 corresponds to CASSQDRGRGNQPQHF. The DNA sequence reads TGCGCCAGCAGCCAAGATCGAGGGAGAGGCAATCAGCCCCAGCATTTT.